Below, 6 T cell receptor beta chains from the same sample are listed, as sequenced in a study of radiotherapy plus CTLA-4 blockade in lung cancer. Repertoires were generated with immunoSEQ multiplex PCR, while TCRdb's copy carries only in-frame clones and drops some. The table records 49,000 or so clones, 60% to 80% of them present only once. The sample consisted of peripheral blood, taken from a patient treated with radiotherapy plus ipilimumab. The receptors originated from a human donor with non-small cell lung cancer who had stable disease on radiotherapy plus ipilimumab.

The V and J genes are TRBV4-1 and TRBJ2-1, with 11 nucleotides matching TRBD2. V shed 3 bases and J 5 bases; nucleotides not matched to a gene: 6. CDR3 length: 16 amino acids. Looked up from germline, CDR1 is MGHRA and CDR2 is YSYEKL. The CDR3 DNA sequence: TGCGCCAGCAGCCAGATGATAGCGGGGGGGAACAATGAGCAGTTCTTC. Its protein is CASSQMIAGGNNEQFF.

The genes are TRBV6-6 and TRBJ1-2; D uncertain. V gave up 1 base and J gave up 8 bases, with 5 bases separating them. The CDR3 spans 11 residues. Per the germline V gene, CDR1 is MNHNY and CDR2 is SVGAGI (reference sequence). As DNA, the CDR3 is TGTGCCAGCAGTTACTTAGTGGGCTACACCTTC. This encodes CASSYLVGYTF.

The CDR3 nucleotides are TGCGCCAGCAGCTTGGAGGCAGGGGGAGGCTACACCTTC. Amino acids: CASSLEAGGGYTF. The chain carries TRBV5-1 and TRBJ1-2, with 7 bases fitting TRBD1. The CDR3 contains 13 residues. Germline CDR1 SGHRS, CDR2 YFSETQ. The V and J ends lost 0 bases and 8 bases, in that order; junction bases with no gene match: 4.

This chain links TRBV19 with TRBJ1-2, with D tentatively TRBD1 (5 bases). Trimming took off 5 bases at V and 0 bases at J, with 13 bases between the two ends. CDR3 length equals 15 residues. Germline CDR1 reads LNHDA; CDR2 reads SQIVND (reference sequence). The CDR3 coding sequence is TGTGCCAGTAGTTTCACGGGGCCAACTAACTATGGCTACACCTTC. This codes for CASSFTGPTNYGYTF.

V gene TRBV19 combines with J gene TRBJ1-1; no reliable D call. The germline V gene has CDR1 LNHDA and CDR2 SQIVND (reference sequence). CDR3 length: 13 amino acids. Trimming removed 6 bases at V and 8 bases at J, with 16 bases between. Here the CDR3 reads CASRRYDTLEAFF. The CDR3 nucleotides read TGTGCCAGTAGGCGGTACGACACGCTGGAAGCTTTCTTT.

This clone was recorded a few times. The V gene is TRBV7-6, the J gene TRBJ1-1; 8 bases line up with TRBD1. V shed 5 bases and J 4 bases; nucleotides not matched to a gene: 12. The CDR3 runs 16 residues. In germline, CDR1 is SGHVS, CDR2 FNYEAQ. CDR3 sequence (DNA): TGTGCCAGCAGCCTTGGACAGGGAGGGGAGTTCACTGAAGCTTTCTTT. Translation: CASSLGQGGEFTEAFF. The entire variable domain, with the rest obtained from reference TRBV7-6 and TRBJ1-1, is as follows: GAGVSQSPRYKVTKRGQDVALRCDPISGHVSLYWYRQALGQGPEFLTYFNYEAQQDKSGLPNDRFSAERPEGSISTLTIQRTEQRDSAMYRCASSLGQGGEFTEAFFGQGTRLTVV.